This T cell receptor beta chain was identified during a study of blood T cell repertoires in COVID-19 (dated by TCRdb to 2019 to 2021). At the level of the whole study: The collaborator samples originated in the United States, Italy and Spain and spanned the acute and convalescent phases of COVID-19. The prospective study material was composed of cDNA or gDNA derived from T cells, B-cell-depleted T cells, or PBMCs. The dataset comprised deeply sampled blood TCRbeta repertoires from subjects exposed to, actively infected with, or recovered from COVID-19. A freely available public database, intended as a resource for researchers studying the immune response to SARS-CoV-2, is where the repertoires were released. Samples came from the ongoing ImmuneRACE study (first 160 participants) plus 1,254 subjects from 6 global collaborators. Sample metadata almost always included a de-identified subject ID, COVID-19 status, age in years and sex. Where available, HLA class I and class II types were taken from metadata supplied by the sample provider and were not determined by assay-based typing. Study-level results and caveats: How much clinical and demographic metadata was included differed by source and by participant, and the metadata was provided uncurated.

The CDR1 and CDR2 encoded by the germline V gene are KGHSH and LQKENI. Trimming accounts for 4 bases at V and 7 bases at J, while the number of junction bases matched to no gene is 3. CDR3 length: 12 amino acids, cysteine to phenylalanine. The sequence is cut down to CDR3 DNA, 36 bases in frame from base 1. This clone was picked up a small number of times. The antigen it recognizes is unknown. There are no base qualities to consult, and no much larger clone falls within one base. In Seattle, one collaborating source enrolled patients while the infection was active and tracked those patients longitudinally over the course of disease. The collaborating institutions used their own protocols to collect whole blood in K2EDTA tubes. For TCRbeta analysis, collaborators shipped samples in one of three forms: frozen whole blood, isolated PBMCs, or DNA extracted from either of those sample types. TCRbeta CDR3 regions were amplified from genomic DNA using the immunoSEQ Assay, a bias-controlled multiplex PCR. In the paper's pipeline: Within the assay, amplification of reference gene primers was used to estimate how many nucleated cells each sample contained. Sequence reads were collapsed and filtered to measure the absolute abundance of every unique TCRbeta CDR3 rearrangement. For each sample, productive Simpson clonality was calculated by taking the square root of Simpson's diversity index across productive rearrangements. The table comes from immuneACCESS by way of TCRdb, which keeps in-frame sequences with V and J called. Part of the clones is missing from these tables; in studies checked, under half for an unresolved V gene and the rest for unknown reasons. D and trimming come from the DNA, and the V and J calls and clone size come from that table. Here the sample has about 390,000 clones; approximately 89% occur a single time. Of the sample, 2.3% falls within the top ten clones.

Sequences were obtained from peripheral blood. The chain joins TRBV18 to TRBJ1-1, and TRBD1 aligns with 7 junction nucleotides. The origin of this receptor is a woman aged 55-70 years with COVID-19, enrolled during active disease. The DNA reads as follows: TGTGCCAGCTCACGGGCAGGGGGTGAAGCTTTCTTT. This codes for CASSRAGGEAFF.